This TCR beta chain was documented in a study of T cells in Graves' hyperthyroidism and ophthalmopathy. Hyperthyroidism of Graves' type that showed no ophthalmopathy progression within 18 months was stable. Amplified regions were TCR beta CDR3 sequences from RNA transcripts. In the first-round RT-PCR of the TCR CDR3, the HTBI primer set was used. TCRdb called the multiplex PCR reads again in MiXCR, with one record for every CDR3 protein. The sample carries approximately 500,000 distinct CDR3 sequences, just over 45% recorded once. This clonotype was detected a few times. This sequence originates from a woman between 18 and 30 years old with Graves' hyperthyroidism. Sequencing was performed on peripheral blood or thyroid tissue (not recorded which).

CDR3 coding DNA: TGCGCCAGCAGCCCTGACCCTCCTGGGCCATACGAGCAGTACTTC. This sequence encodes CASSPDPPGPYEQYF. The chain uses TRBV5-1 and TRBJ2-7; D is unclear. This CDR3 contains 15 residues. V lost 4 bases, J lost 4 bases, and 18 bases lay in between. Looked up from germline, CDR1 is SGHRS and CDR2 is YFSETQ.